The sequence of this TCR beta chain was determined in a study of control samples from healthy donors and cancer patients. This clone has only one observation. Sequencing was performed with immunoSEQ multiplex PCR; in TCRdb, only in-frame clones are kept and a portion is missing. The sample lists roughly 86,000 clones, about nine tenths occurring once. Sequencing used blood. The origin of this receptor is a woman aged 18 to 35 in good health.

CDR3 sequence reads: CATEWGDGGEQYF. The CDR3 nucleotides read TGTGCCACGGAGTGGGGGGACGGTGGCGAGCAGTACTTC. This chain joins TRBV7-9 and TRBJ2-7; D possibly corresponds to TRBD2 (6 bases). From germline, CDR1 is SEHNR and CDR2 FQNEAQ (reference sequence). This CDR3 spans 13 amino acids. V lost 10 bases and J 6 bases, leaving 19 bases between the germline ends. Using reference TRBV7-9 and TRBJ2-7 for the parts outside the CDR3, the full variable domain is DTGVSQNPRHKITKRGQNVTFRCDPISEHNRLYWYRQTLGQGPEFLTYFQNEAQLEKSRLLSDRFSAERPKGSFSTLEIQRTEQGDSAMYLCATEWGDGGEQYFGPGTRLTVT.